The source of this T cell receptor beta chain is a study of graft-versus-host responses after intestinal transplantation. V was pared by 7 bases and J by 1 base, with 16 bases between. CDR3 length: 15 residues. Germline CDR1 and CDR2: MNHEY and SMNVEV (reference sequence). Only in-frame clones appear in the TCRdb table, and some are missing; sequencing was by immunoSEQ multiplex PCR. The table lists about 110,000 clones, roughly 93% of them singletons. This clone was picked up one time. As yet, its antigen is unknown. Sequenced material: unstimulated CD8+ T cells sorted from spleen or lymph node cells, taken before intestinal transplant. This chain joins TRBV27 and TRBJ1-2; a weak D match, TRBD1 (6 bases). The receptor comes from a human donor who received an intestinal transplant. This CDR3 is CASIIVGGINYGYTF. CDR3 DNA sequence: TGTGCCAGCATCATTGTGGGGGGCATTAACTATGGCTACACCTTC.